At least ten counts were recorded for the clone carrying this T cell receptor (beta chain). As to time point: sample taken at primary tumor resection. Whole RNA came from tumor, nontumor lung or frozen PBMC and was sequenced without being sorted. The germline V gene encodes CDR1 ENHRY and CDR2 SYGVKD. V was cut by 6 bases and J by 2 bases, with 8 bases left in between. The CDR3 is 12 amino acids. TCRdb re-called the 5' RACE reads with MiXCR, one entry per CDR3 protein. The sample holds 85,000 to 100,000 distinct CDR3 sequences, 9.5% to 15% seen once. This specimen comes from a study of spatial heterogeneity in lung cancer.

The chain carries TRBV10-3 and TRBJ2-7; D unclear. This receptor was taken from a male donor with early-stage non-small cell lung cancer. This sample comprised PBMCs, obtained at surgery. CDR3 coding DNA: TGTGCCATCAGCGCCTTGCCCTACGAGCAGTACTTC. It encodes CAISALPYEQYF.